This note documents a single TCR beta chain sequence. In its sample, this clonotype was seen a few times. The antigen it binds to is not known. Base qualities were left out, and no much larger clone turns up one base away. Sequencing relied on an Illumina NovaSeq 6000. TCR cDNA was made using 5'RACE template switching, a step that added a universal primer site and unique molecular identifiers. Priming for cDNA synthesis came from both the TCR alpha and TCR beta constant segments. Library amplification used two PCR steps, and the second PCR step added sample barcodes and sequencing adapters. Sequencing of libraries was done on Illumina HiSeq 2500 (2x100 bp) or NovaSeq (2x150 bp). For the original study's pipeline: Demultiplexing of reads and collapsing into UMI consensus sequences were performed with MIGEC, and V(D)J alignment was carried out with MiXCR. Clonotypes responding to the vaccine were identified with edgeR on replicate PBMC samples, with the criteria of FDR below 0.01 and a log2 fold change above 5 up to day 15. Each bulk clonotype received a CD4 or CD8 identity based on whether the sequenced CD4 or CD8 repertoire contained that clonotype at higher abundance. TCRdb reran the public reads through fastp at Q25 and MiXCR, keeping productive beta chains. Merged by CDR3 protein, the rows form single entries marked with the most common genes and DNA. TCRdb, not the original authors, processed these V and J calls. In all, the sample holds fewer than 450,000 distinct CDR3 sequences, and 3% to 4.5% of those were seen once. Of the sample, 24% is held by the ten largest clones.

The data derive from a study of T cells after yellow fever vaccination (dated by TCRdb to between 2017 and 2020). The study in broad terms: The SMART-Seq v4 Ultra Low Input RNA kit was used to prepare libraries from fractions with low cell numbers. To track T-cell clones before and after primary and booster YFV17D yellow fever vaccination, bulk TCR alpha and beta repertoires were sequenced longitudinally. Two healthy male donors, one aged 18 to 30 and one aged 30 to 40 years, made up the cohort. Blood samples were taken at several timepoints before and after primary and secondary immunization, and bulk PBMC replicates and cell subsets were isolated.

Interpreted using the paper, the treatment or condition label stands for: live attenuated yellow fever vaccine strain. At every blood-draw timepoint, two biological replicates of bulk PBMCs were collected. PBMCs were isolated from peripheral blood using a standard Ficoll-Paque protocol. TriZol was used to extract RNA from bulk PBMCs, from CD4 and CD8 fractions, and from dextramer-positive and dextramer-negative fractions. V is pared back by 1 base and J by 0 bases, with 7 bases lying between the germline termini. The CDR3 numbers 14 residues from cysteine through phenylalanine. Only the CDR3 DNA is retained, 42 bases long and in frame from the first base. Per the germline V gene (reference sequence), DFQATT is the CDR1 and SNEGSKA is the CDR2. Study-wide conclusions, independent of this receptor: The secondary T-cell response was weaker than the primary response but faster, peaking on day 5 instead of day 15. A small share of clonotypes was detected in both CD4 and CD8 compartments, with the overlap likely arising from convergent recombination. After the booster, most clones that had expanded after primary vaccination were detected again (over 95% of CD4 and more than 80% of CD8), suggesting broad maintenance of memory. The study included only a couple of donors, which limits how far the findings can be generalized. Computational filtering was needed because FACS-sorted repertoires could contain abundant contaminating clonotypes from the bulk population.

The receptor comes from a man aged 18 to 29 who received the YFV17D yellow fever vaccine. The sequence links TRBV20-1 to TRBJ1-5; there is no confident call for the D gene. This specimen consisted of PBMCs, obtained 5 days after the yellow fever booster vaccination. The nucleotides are TGCAGTGCTAGAGTCGGTTATAGCAATCAGCCCCAGCATTTT. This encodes CSARVGYSNQPQHF.